These 13 T cell receptor beta chains share one sample of origin, sequenced in a study of T cell responses to AZD1222 COVID-19 vaccine. Repertoires were generated with immunoSEQ multiplex PCR, while TCRdb's copy carries only in-frame clones and drops some. The sample contains 100,000 to 120,000 clones, roughly 90% of which appear only once. Sequenced material: peripheral blood, taken 28 days after the second AZD1222 dose. These receptor sequences come from an adult who received the AZD1222 COVID-19 vaccine.

Turning to this clone: The same CDR3 can be traced to other DNA sequences in this sample. The chain uses TRBV3-1 (or the pseudogene TRBV3-2) and TRBJ1-2; D not certain. CDR1 LGHDT and CDR2 YNNKEL come from the germline V gene (reference sequence). V lost 0 bases to trimming and J lost 7 bases, with 6 bases between them. The CDR3 covers 12 residues. The CDR3 sequence: CASSQDEGGYTF. The DNA of the CDR3 is TGTGCCAGCAGCCAAGATGAGGGTGGCTACACCTTC.

V usage is TRBV5-1 and J usage is TRBJ2-1; no clear D gene. Germline V gene lookup returns CDR1 SGHRS and CDR2 YFSETQ. Trimming left V 0 bases short and J 2 bases short, with 6 bases between. The CDR3 length is 14 residues. CDR3 coding DNA: TGCGCCAGCAGCTTGGGAGCCGCCTACAATGAGCAGTTCTTC. Encoded protein: CASSLGAAYNEQFF.

V and J are TRBV6-1 and TRBJ1-5, with D unresolved. Per the germline V gene, CDR1 is MNHNS and CDR2 is SASEGT. V lost 1 base and J 11 bases, leaving 15 bases between the germline ends. The CDR3 runs 14 residues. The CDR3 sequence is CASSEVPLEGAQHF. The CDR3, as DNA: TGTGCCAGCAGTGAAGTTCCCCTGGAGGGTGCCCAGCATTTT.

The V and J genes are TRBV13 and TRBJ1-2; D unclear. The CDR3 has 15 amino acids. The V gene's germline CDR1 is PRHDT and CDR2 FYEKMQ (reference sequence). The V end was cut by 2 bases, the J end by 9 bases, with 19 bases between. CDR3 residues: CASSLSILGLGSYTF. CDR3 nucleotides: TGTGCCAGCAGCTTAAGCATCCTAGGGCTCGGTAGCTACACCTTC.

DNA for the CDR3: TGTGCCAGCAGCCCACCGGGACAGAGCTATGGCTACACCTTC. Translated, it gives CASSPPGQSYGYTF. The chain couples TRBV3-1 (or the pseudogene TRBV3-2) to TRBJ1-2; the match to TRBD1 covers 7 bases. Germline V lookup: CDR1 LGHDT, CDR2 YNNKEL (reference sequence). V shed 4 bases, J shed 4 bases, and the junction held 6 bases outside the gene matches. The CDR3 sequence is 14 residues long.

This rearrangement joins TRBV5-4 to TRBJ2-7, with a tentative D call TRBD1 (6 bases). CDR3 length: 15 amino acids. Germline V gene sequence: CDR1 SGHNT, CDR2 YYREEE (reference sequence). V lost 2 bases and J 1 base, leaving 13 bases between the germline ends. CDR3 DNA: TGTGCCAGCAGCTTTGCTCAGGGGTATTCCTACGAGCAGTACTTC. Amino acid sequence: CASSFAQGYSYEQYF.

V gene TRBV5-1 combines with J gene TRBJ2-1; D is possibly TRBD1 or TRBD2 (5 bases each). Germline values: CDR1 SGHRS, CDR2 YFSETQ. The CDR3 sequence is 15 residues long. V lost 1 base and J 4 bases, leaving 12 bases between the germline ends. The CDR3, as DNA: TGCGCCAGCAGCTTGCGTCAGGGACGATACAATGAGCAGTTCTTC. Protein: CASSLRQGRYNEQFF.

This chain uses TRBV5-6 with TRBJ1-5; D may be TRBD1 (5 bases). The V gene lost 0 bases and the J gene lost 0 bases, with 13 bases spanning the gap. There are 17 residues in the CDR3. CDR1 is SGHDT and CDR2 is YYEEEE in the germline V gene. This CDR3 reads CASSLDGGAGSNQPQHF. The DNA for the CDR3 is TGTGCCAGCAGCTTGGATGGAGGGGCCGGTAGCAATCAGCCCCAGCATTTT.

This clone was detected once. The chain is built from TRBV30 and TRBJ2-1; no clear D. The germline gives CDR1 GTSNPN, CDR2 SVGIG (reference sequence). V was clipped by 3 bases and J by 7 bases, with 10 bases between them. The CDR3 contains 12 residues. The CDR3 reads CAWSLTLNEQFF. The CDR3 nucleotides read TGTGCCTGGAGCTTAACTTTGAATGAGCAGTTCTTC.

The V call is TRBV2, the J call TRBJ1-2; 8 nucleotides align to TRBD1. Trimming at V came to 8 bases and at J to 6 bases, leaving 5 bases not matched to a gene. This CDR3 comprises 12 residues. CDR1 and CDR2 (germline): SNHLY, FYNNEI. The CDR3 is CASGGQVHGYTF. Here the CDR3 DNA reads TGTGCCAGCGGGGGACAGGTTCATGGCTACACCTTC.

This clone was recorded only once. V usage is TRBV4-1 and J usage is TRBJ2-1; 8 bases align to TRBD1. CDR3 length equals 16 residues. V trimming: 4 bases; J trimming: 5 bases; junction bases outside the gene matches: 10. Per the germline V gene, CDR1 is MGHRA and CDR2 is YSYEKL. The CDR3 DNA reads TGCGCCAGCAGCCCCCGGACAGGGAGGATAAACAATGAGCAGTTCTTC. Protein product: CASSPRTGRINNEQFF.

V gene TRBV29-1 combines with J gene TRBJ1-5; TRBD1 might be the D (6 bases). The CDR3 length is 12 residues. With 6 bases removed from V and 13 bases from J, the gap between germline ends came to 19 bases. Germline CDR1 SQVTM, CDR2 ANQGSEA. The CDR3 region is CSVADRTQTQHF. As DNA, the CDR3 is TGCAGCGTCGCAGACAGGACTCAAACACAGCATTTT.

The chain joins TRBV11-2 to TRBJ2-2; D is possibly TRBD2 (6 bases). Per germline, CDR1 SGHAT and CDR2 FQNNGV. Trimming took off 6 bases at V and 0 bases at J, with 14 bases between the two ends. CDR3 size: 16 residues. The CDR3 sequence is CASRASGDSNTGELFF. As DNA, the CDR3 is TGTGCCAGCAGAGCGAGTGGGGACTCGAACACCGGGGAGCTGTTTTTT.